This T cell receptor (beta chain) was identified in a study of T cell repertoires in cytomegalovirus infection. Across the whole study: Alongside well-studied HLA-B-restricted CMV epitopes, recently identified HLA-C-restricted CMV epitopes were also used. The study, taken as a whole, reports: Carriage of CMV together with the relevant HLA was identifiable through cumulative public TCR beta family frequency. HLA-C-restricted CMV clonotypes gave the most frequent clonotype in two of eight donors.

Remarks on this clonotype: Its target is not known.

TCRdb used MiXCR to reprocess the reads, holding one entry per CDR3 protein. The table includes about 63,000 distinct CDR3 sequences, 20% to 25% detected once. Losses at the gene ends were 3 bases for V and 0 bases for J; bases not matched to a gene: 2. Germline V gives CDR1 SGHRS, CDR2 YFSETQ. The CDR3 is made up of 14 amino acids. V and J are TRBV5-1 and TRBJ1-2, with 7 bases identical to TRBD1. Specimen: CD8+ T cells from cultured PBMCs, collected from culture after CMV antigen stimulation. The TCR was taken from a human donor in good health (CMV status not recorded). Some clones in this sample may be carry-over from other donors' samples. The CDR3 reads CASSSQGANYGYTF. For the CDR3, the DNA is TGCGCCAGCAGCTCCCAGGGGGCTAACTATGGCTACACCTTC.